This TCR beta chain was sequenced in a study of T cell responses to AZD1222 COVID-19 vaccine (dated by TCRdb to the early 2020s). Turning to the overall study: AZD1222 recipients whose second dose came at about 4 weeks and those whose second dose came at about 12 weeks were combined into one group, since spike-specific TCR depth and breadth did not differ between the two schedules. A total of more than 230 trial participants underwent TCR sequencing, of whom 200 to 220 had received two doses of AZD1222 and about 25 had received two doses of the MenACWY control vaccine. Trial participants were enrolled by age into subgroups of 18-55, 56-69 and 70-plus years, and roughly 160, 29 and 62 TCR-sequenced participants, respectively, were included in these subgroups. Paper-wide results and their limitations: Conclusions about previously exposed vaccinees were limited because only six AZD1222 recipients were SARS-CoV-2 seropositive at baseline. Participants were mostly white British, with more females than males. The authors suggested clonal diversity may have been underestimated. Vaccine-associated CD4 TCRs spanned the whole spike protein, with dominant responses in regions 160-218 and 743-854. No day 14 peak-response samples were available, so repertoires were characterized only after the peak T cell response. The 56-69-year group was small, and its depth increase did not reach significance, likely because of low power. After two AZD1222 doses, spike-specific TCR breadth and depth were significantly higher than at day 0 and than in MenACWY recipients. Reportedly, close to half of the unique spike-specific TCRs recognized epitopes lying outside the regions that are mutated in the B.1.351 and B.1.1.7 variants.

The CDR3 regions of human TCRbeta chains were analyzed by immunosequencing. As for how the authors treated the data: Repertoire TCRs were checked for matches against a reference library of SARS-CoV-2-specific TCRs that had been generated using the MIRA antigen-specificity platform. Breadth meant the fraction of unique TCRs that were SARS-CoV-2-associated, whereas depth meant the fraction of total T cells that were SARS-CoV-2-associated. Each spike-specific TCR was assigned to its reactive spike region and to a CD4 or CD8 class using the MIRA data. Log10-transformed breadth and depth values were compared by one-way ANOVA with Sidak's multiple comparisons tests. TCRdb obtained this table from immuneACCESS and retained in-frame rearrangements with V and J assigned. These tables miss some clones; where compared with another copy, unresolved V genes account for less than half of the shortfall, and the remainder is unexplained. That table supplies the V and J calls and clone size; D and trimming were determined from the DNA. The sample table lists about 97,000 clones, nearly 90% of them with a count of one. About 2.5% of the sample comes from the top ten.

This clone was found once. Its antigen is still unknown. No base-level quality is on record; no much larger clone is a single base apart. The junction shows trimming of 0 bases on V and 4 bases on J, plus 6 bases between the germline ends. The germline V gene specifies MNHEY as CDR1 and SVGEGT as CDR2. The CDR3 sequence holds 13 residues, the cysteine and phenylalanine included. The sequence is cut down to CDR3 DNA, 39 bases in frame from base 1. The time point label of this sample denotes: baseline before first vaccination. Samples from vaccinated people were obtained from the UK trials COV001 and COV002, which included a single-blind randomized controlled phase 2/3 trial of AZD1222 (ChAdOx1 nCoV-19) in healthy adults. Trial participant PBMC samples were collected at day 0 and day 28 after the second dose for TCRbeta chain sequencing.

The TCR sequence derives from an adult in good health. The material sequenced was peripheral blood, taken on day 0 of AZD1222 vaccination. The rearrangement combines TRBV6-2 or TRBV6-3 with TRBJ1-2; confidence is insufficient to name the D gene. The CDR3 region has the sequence CASSYSSFYGYTF. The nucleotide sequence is TGTGCCAGCAGTTACTCGTCCTTCTATGGCTACACCTTC.